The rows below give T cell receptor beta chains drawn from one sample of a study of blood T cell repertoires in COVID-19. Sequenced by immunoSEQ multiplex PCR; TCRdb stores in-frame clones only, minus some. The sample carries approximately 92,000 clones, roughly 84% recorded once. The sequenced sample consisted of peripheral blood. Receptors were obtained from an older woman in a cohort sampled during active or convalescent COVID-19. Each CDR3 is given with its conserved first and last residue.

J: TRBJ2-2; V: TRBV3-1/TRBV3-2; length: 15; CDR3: CASSQALLGAGELFF
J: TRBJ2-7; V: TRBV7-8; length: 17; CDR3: CASSLARGAGESYEQYF
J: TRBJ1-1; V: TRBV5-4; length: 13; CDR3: CAQGEGIGTEAFF
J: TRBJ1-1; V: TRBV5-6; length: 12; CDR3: CASSLQGTEAFF
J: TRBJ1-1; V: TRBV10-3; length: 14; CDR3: CAISAVAGNTEAFF
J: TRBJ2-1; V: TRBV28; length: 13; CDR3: CASKSGGDNEQFF
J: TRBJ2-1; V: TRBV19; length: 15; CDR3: CASSSWTSGNNEQFF
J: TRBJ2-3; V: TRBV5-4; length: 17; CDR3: CASSLSGRGARTDTQYF
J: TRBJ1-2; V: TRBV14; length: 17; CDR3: CASSQAHSRVWGYGYTF
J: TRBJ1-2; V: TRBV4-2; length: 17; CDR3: CASSPHGAGGEGYGYTF
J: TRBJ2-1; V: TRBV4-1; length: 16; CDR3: CASKREPTGGRVEQFF
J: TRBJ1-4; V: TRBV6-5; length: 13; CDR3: CASSQDQGEKLFF
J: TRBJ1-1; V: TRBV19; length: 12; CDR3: CASRSKNTEAFF
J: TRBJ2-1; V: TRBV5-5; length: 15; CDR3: CASSQIAGGLVEQFF
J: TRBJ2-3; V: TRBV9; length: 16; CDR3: CASSVDAGGSTDTQYF
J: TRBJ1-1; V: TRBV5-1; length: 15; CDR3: CASVQGSGMNTEAFF
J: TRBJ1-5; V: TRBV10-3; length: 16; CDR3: CAISESRGEPGQPQHF
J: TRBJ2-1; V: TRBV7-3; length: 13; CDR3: CASSLGLLNEQFF
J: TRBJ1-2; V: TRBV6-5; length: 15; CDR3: CASRRQGGGGYGYTF
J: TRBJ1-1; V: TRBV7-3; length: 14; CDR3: CASSLMAQGTEAFF
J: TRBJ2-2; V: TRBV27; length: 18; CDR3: CASSFFARTGPNTGELFF
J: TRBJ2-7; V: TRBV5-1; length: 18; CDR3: CASRQVLSGGIFAYEQYF
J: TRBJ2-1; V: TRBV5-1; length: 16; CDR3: CASSLVGLARVNEQFF
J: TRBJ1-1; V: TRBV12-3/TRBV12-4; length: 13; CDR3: CASSNRGGEEAFF
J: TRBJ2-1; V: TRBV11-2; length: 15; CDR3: CASSSYRGSYNEQFF
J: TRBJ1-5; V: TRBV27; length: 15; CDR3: CASSLGRVGNQPQHF
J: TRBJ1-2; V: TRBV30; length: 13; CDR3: CAWNRGQVRGYTF
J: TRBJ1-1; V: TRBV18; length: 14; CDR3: CASANGGSNTEAFF
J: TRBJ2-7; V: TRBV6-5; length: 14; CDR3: CASRGGGGTYEQYF
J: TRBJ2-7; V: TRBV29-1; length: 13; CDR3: CSGVRDNTYEQYF
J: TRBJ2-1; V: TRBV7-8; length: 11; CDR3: CASRDSEEQFF
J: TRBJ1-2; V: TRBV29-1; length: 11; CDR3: CSSEGDYGYTF
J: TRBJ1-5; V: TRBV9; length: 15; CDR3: CASSPTGGFDQPQHF
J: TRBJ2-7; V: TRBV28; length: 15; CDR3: CASSTGTGRGYEQYF
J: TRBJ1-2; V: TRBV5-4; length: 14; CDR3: CASSPGRGNYGYTF
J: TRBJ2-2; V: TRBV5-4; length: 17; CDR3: CASSPTAGGRYTGELFF
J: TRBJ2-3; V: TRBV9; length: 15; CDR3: CASSVAERGTDTQYF
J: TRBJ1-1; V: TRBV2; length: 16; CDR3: CASRGLQDSVNTEAFF
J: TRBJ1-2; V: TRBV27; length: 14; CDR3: CASSDLDRANGYTF
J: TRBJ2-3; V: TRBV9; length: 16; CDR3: CASSPRTSGGVDTQYF
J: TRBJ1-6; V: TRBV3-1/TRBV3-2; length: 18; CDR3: CASSRQGYTGQGTSPLHF